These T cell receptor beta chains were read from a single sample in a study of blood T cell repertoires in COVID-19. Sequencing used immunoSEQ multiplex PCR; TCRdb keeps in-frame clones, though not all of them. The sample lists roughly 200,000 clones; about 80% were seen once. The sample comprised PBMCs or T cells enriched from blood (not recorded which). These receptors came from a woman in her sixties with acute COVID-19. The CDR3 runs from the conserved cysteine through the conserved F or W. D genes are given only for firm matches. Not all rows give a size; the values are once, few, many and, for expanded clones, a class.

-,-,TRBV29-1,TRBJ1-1,TGCAGCGTTGCGCCGCGACAAGCGGACACTGAAGCTTTCTTT,CSVAPRQADTEAFF
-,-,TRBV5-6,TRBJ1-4,TGTGCCAGCACAACACGGGGGACCCATATTGGGGAAAAACTGTTTTTT,CASTTRGTHIGEKLFF
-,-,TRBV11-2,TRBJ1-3,TGTGCCAGCACAAATGGGATGGGAGCTGGAAACACCATATATTTT,CASTNGMGAGNTIYF
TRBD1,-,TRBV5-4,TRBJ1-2,TGTGCCAGCAGCTTGACAGGGGGGCTAAAAGTCTTC,CASSLTGGLKVF
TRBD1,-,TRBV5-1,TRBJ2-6,TGCGCCAGTTTTACAGGGGCTGGGGCCAACGTCCTGACTTTC,CASFTGAGANVLTF
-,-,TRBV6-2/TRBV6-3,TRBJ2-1,TGTGCCAGCAGTTACTCGACCCCGGGATACAATGAGCAGTTCTTC,CASSYSTPGYNEQFF
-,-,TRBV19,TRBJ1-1,TGTGCCAGTAGTATCGCAAGGCAGGCGGGGCGAGCCTTCGTCGCTGAAGCTTTCTTT,CASSIARQAGRAFVAEAFF
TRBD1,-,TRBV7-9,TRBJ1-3,TGTGCCAGCAGCTTAGCCGGACAGGGGACTGGAAACACCATATATTTT,CASSLAGQGTGNTIYF
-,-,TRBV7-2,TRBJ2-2,TGTGCCAGCAGCTTAAGGCGGGACACCGGGGAGCTGTTTTTT,CASSLRRDTGELFF
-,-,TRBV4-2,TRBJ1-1,TGTGCCAGCAGCCAAGATCGGTCGAGGGTCACTGAAGCTTTCTTT,CASSQDRSRVTEAFF
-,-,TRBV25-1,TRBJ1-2,TGTGCCAGCAGTGAAGGGGCTGGTCACACCTTC,CASSEGAGHTF
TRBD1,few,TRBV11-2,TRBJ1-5,TGTGCCAGCAGCTTAGTGACAGGGAGGAGTCAGCCCCAGCATTTT,CASSLVTGRSQPQHF
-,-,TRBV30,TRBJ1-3,TGTGCCTGGAGTGTACCAACGGGCACCATATATTTT,CAWSVPTGTIYF
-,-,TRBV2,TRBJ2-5,TGTGCCAGCACTGGACTACTGCAAGAGACCCAGTACTTC,CASTGLLQETQYF
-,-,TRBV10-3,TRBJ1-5,TGTGCCATATCCCCCACGGCAGGGGGCAATCAGCCCCAGCATTTT,CAISPTAGGNQPQHF
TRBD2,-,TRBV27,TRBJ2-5,TGTGCCACCAAGGGACTAGCGGGGGGGATACAAGAGACCCAGTACTTC,CATKGLAGGIQETQYF
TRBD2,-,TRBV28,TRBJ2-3,TGTGCCAGCAGTACTCGACTAGCGGGAGTGGCAGATACGCAGTATTTT,CASSTRLAGVADTQYF
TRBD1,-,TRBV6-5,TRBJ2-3,TGTGCCAGCAGAAGCCGACAGGGCCGAGATACGCAGTATTTT,CASRSRQGRDTQYF
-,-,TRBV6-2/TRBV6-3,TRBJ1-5,TGTGCCAGCAGTTACATGACAGGCTCGCCTTCCGGTCAGCCCCAGCATTTT,CASSYMTGSPSGQPQHF
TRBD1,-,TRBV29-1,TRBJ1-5,TGCAGCGCTAGGGAAGGGGGCGGACACAATCAGCCCCAGCATTTT,CSAREGGGHNQPQHF
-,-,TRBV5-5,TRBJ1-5,TGTGCCAGCAGCTTGGTCGCGGCAGATCCTAGCAATCAGCCCCAGCATTTT,CASSLVAADPSNQPQHF
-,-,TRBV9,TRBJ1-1,TGTGCCAGCAGCGTAGTAACTAACACTGAAGCTTTCTTT,CASSVVTNTEAFF
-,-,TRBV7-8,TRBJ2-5,TGTGCCAGCAGTTCCGAGCCCCAAACAGGGTTCGCGTACTTC,CASSSEPQTGFAYF
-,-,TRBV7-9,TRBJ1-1,TGTGCCAGCAGCTCCTCCGCGCTGAACACTGAAGCTTTCTTT,CASSSSALNTEAFF
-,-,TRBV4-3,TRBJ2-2,TGCGCCAGCAGCCAAGACCTGCTGGCAGGGACCGGGGAGCTGTTTTTT,CASSQDLLAGTGELFF
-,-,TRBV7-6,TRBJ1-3,TGTGCCAGCAGCTTAGGGCTCTTTTGGGGGGGTCCTGGAAACACCATATATTTT,CASSLGLFWGGPGNTIYF
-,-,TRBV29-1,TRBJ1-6,TGCAGCGTTCAAACAGGGTATAATTCACCCCTCCACTTT,CSVQTGYNSPLHF
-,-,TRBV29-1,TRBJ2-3,TGCAGCGTTGATTTAGCGGAAGGATCCACCAGGGATTTT,CSVDLAEGSTRDF
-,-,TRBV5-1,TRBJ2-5,TGCGCCAGCAGCTTGGGGAGTGAAGAGACCCAGTACTTC,CASSLGSEETQYF
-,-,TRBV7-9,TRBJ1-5,TGTGCCAGCAGCTCCGCAGGACACTTGGCCCAGCATTTT,CASSSAGHLAQHF
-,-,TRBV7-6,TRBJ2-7,TGTGCCAGCAGCTTAGTTACAGAATCCGAGCAGTACTTC,CASSLVTESEQYF
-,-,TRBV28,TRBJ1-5,TGTGCCAGCGCCTCAGGGACTCCGGGGATTCAGCCCCAGCATTTT,CASASGTPGIQPQHF
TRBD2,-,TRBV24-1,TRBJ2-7,TGTGCCACCAGTGATTTGACTAGCGGGAGGCTGTACTTC,CATSDLTSGRLYF
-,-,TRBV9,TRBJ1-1,TGTGCCAGCAGCGCCCTGGGGGCGGTGAACACTGAAGCTTTCTTT,CASSALGAVNTEAFF
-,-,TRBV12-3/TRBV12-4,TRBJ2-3,TGTGCCAGCAGTTCCCTCACAGATACGCAGTATTTT,CASSSLTDTQYF
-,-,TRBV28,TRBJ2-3,TGTGCCAGCAGTTTATCAGGGAAGGGGTGGAGAGATACGCAGTATTTT,CASSLSGKGWRDTQYF
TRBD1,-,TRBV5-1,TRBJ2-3,TGCGCCACCAGCGGAGGACAGGCCTCAGATACGCAGTATTTT,CATSGGQASDTQYF
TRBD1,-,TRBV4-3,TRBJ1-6,TGCGCCAGCAGCCAGGCCCCGGGACAGGGCAATTCACCCCTCCACTTT,CASSQAPGQGNSPLHF
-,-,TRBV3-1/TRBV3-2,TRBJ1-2,TGTGCCAGCAGCCCCCAGAGGCACTATGGCTACACCTTC,CASSPQRHYGYTF
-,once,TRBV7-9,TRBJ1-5,TGTGCCAGCAGCTTAGACATTCAGCCCCAGCATTTT,CASSLDIQPQHF
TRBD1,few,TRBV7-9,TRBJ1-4,TGTGCCAGCAGCCCTACCGGGACAGGGGAGGGTGAAAAACTGTTTTTT,CASSPTGTGEGEKLFF
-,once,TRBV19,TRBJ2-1,TGTGCCAGTAGTATAGGTACCTTAGAGGGCAGCAGGTACAATGAGCAGTTCTTC,CASSIGTLEGSRYNEQFF
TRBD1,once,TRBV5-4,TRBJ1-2,TGTGCCAGCAGCCCTCGGACAGGGGGCTTGGGCTACACCTTC,CASSPRTGGLGYTF
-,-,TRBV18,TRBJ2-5,TGTGCCAGCTCACTACAAGAGACCCAGTACTTC,CASSLQETQYF
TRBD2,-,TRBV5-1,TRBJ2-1,TGCGCCAGCAGCTTATGGACTAGCGGGGCGACCTACAATGAGCAGTTCTTC,CASSLWTSGATYNEQFF
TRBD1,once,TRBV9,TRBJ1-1,TGTGCCAGCAGCGGGGGACAGTCGAACACTGAAGCTTTCTTT,CASSGGQSNTEAFF
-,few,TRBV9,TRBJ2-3,TGTGCCAGCAGCGTAGCCTCTGGGCGCACAGATACGCAGTATTTT,CASSVASGRTDTQYF
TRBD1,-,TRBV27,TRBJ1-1,TGTGCCAGCAGTTTCCGGACAGGGAGGACTGAAGCTTTCTTT,CASSFRTGRTEAFF
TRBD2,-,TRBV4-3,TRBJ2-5,TGCGCCAGCAGCCCCGGACTAGCGGGGGCCATAAACCAAGAGACCCAGTACTTC,CASSPGLAGAINQETQYF
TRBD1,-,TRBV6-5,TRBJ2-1,TGTGCCAGCAGTTACACGGGACAGAACTACAATGAGCAGTTCTTC,CASSYTGQNYNEQFF
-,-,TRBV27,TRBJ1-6,TGTGCCAGCAGTTTTGCTGGGAGCAAATCACCCCTCCACTTT,CASSFAGSKSPLHF
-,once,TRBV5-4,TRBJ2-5,TGTGCCAGCAGCTTTAATAGCGGACAAGAGACCCAGTACTTC,CASSFNSGQETQYF